This T cell receptor (beta chain) was captured in a study of OX40 agonist ivuxolimab in advanced cancers. Study-wide results and caveats: At doses 0.1 to 3.0 mg/kg, CD4+ and CD8+ clones expanded.

Comment on this clone: Its specificity is unknown.

This CDR3 is 14 amino acids long. Per germline, CDR1 LNHDA and CDR2 SQIVND (reference sequence). V lost 3 bases, J lost 6 bases, and 14 bases lay in between. Repertoires were generated with immunoSEQ multiplex PCR, while TCRdb's copy carries only in-frame clones and drops some. The sample shows 75,000 to 90,000 clones, roughly 85% of them seen only once. This sample comprised CD4+ or CD8+ T cells sorted from blood, obtained in a trial of the OX40 agonist ivuxolimab. The chain couples TRBV19 to TRBJ1-2; no firm D call. The sequence came from an adult with an advanced solid tumor such as melanoma, head and neck, liver or kidney cancer. CDR3 bases: TGTGCCAGTAGTATTCTCGAAACCGGACATGGCTACACCTTC. It translates to CASSILETGHGYTF.